These T cell receptor beta chains were read from a single sample in a study of identical twins. TCRdb used MiXCR to reprocess the 5' RACE reads, holding one entry per CDR3 protein. This sample yields 420,000 or so distinct CDR3 sequences, of which around 20% are seen a single time; roughly 12% belongs to the top ten. Sequencing used naive T cells sorted from blood. These receptor sequences come from a man aged 50 or older in good health. CDR3s leave out the opening cysteine and the closing phenylalanine or tryptophan.

j_call v_call cdr3_aa
TRBJ2-1 TRBV29-1 SVKGASGGQPFWNEQF
TRBJ2-7 TRBV27 ASSLLAGDTIPYEQY
TRBJ1-5 TRBV4-1 ASSQDDNSNQPQH
TRBJ2-1 TRBV5-1 ASSLALGQGAIEQF
TRBJ2-7 TRBV27 ASSLVPAAVYEQY
TRBJ2-1 TRBV29-1 SVGRVLSLGNEQF
TRBJ2-1 TRBV7-3 ASSPSGLPYNEQF
TRBJ2-2 TRBV6-1 ASSQGAGGELF
TRBJ2-1 TRBV28 ASSLWQIYNEQF
TRBJ2-6 TRBV20-1 SAGGTGAGANVLT
TRBJ1-1 TRBV4-3 ASSQGFWGTNTEAF
TRBJ2-1 TRBV5-6 ASSLVLISRGEQF
TRBJ1-1 TRBV19 ASSLREENTEAF
TRBJ1-1 TRBV5-1 ASSITGKEAF
TRBJ2-7 TRBV5-1 ASSGAGTGLNEQY
TRBJ2-7 TRBV6-1 ASGEDIFLEQY
TRBJ2-3 TRBV5-4 ASRTDGATDTQY
TRBJ2-1 TRBV29-1 SAPKDESSYNEQF
TRBJ2-3 TRBV6-1 ASGRRASTDTQY
TRBJ1-1 TRBV20-1 SARDWHPEAF
TRBJ2-7 TRBV3-1 ASSPAPPRAGYEQY
TRBJ1-2 TRBV25-1 ASSGFRTGADYGYT
TRBJ2-7 TRBV6-6 ASSKGSYEQY
TRBJ1-3 TRBV12-3/TRBV12-4 ASSLAGTSGNTIY